This T cell receptor (beta chain) came from a study of blood T cell repertoires in COVID-19. The wider study: Samples of COVID-19 (acute and convalescent) were obtained from the United States, Italy and Spain.

The repertoire was sequenced with immunoSEQ multiplex PCR; TCRdb's copy has only in-frame clones and lacks some. The sample lists about 340,000 clones; around 88% were seen once. The V gene lost 2 bases and the J gene lost 2 bases, with 7 bases spanning the gap. In germline, CDR1 is SGHVS, CDR2 FQNEAQ. The CDR3 consists of 13 residues. The sample was peripheral blood. This rearrangement joins TRBV7-8 to TRBJ2-7, with unresolved D. This TCR derives from a man aged 25 to 40 with active or convalescent COVID-19. The CDR3 sequence is CASSLNNPYEQYF. The CDR3 nucleotides are TGTGCCAGCAGCTTAAACAACCCCTACGAGCAGTACTTC.